Below, 16 T cell receptor beta chains from the same sample are listed, as sequenced in a study of cytomegalovirus exposure and HLA in healthy donors. PCR amplification relied on 60 Vbeta primers (plus 13 Jbeta primers). Libraries were prepared by immunoSEQ multiplex PCR; TCRdb keeps only in-frame clonotypes and omits some of them. This table holds roughly 75,000 clones. The sample consisted of PBMCs. These receptors were taken from a man aged 35 to 55 in good health and CMV-seronegative.

The chain is built from TRBV19 and TRBJ2-7; a weak D match, TRBD2 (5 bases). The V gene's germline CDR1 is LNHDA and CDR2 SQIVND (reference sequence). The CDR3 is 16 residues long. The V end lost 3 bases, the J end lost 5 bases, and 20 bases lay between the germline ends. The DNA for the CDR3 is TGTGCCAGTAGTATTCGGTTCTTGGGAGCTGAGGACGAGCAGTACTTC. This codes for CASSIRFLGAEDEQYF.

The V call is TRBV29-1, the J call TRBJ1-1; D remains ambiguous. The germline V and J ends were trimmed by 3 bases and 11 bases, with 10 bases remaining between them. The CDR3 sequence is 10 residues long. The germline gives CDR1 SQVTM, CDR2 ANQGSEA. CDR3 amino acids: CSVDGVCAFF. The CDR3 bases are TGCAGCGTTGATGGAGTTTGCGCTTTCTTT.

This chain joins TRBV4-3 and TRBJ1-1, with D hard to call. The germline gives CDR1 LGHNA, CDR2 YSLEER. With 4 bases removed from V and 1 base from J, the gap between germline ends came to 10 bases. This CDR3 is built from 14 residues. The CDR3 DNA follows: TGCGCCAGCAGCCGAACAACAGAGAACACTGAAGCTTTCTTT. Its protein is CASSRTTENTEAFF.

This sequence joins TRBV11-1 and TRBJ2-1; 9 positions match TRBD1. The CDR3 consists of 15 residues. CDR1 is SGHAT, CDR2 FQDESV, per germline (reference sequence). The trim removed 2 bases at V and 9 bases at J, leaving 8 bases unmatched. Here the CDR3 reads CASSLYRGRWSEQFF. CDR3 DNA: TGTGCCAGCAGCTTATACAGGGGGCGGTGGAGTGAGCAGTTCTTC.

Written as DNA, the CDR3 is TGTGCCAGCAGTCAAAGCAGGGAGGATCAGCCCCAGCATTTT. This gives the protein CASSQSREDQPQHF. The V and J genes are TRBV6-6 and TRBJ1-5; a possible D gene is TRBD1 (5 bases). The CDR3 is made up of 14 amino acids. Trimming removed 5 bases from V and 5 bases from J, with 13 bases in between. Germline CDR1 is MNHNY and CDR2 is SVGAGI (reference sequence).

The V and J genes are TRBV20-1 and TRBJ2-7; D gene unclear. With 6 bases removed from V and 3 bases from J, the gap between germline ends came to 6 bases. This CDR3 has 10 amino acids. Germline CDR1 is DFQATT and CDR2 is SNEGSKA (reference sequence). CDR3 loop: CSAQDYEQYF. The CDR3 DNA sequence: TGCAGTGCCCAGGACTACGAGCAGTACTTC.

The genes are TRBV28 and TRBJ2-7; 8 bases match TRBD1. Looked up from germline, CDR1 is MDHEN and CDR2 is SYDVKM. The J segment lost 3 bases and the V segment lost 6 bases, leaving 10 bases of the junction unmatched. CDR3 length: 15 residues. The CDR3 loop reads CASSSGGASRYEQYF. DNA of the CDR3: TGTGCCAGCAGCTCAGGGGGCGCATCCCGCTACGAGCAGTACTTC.

The chain recombines TRBV27 with TRBJ1-1, with D unresolved. Trimming took off 2 bases at V and 0 bases at J, with 13 bases between the two ends. The CDR3 length is 16 residues. CDR1 MNHEY and CDR2 SMNVEV come from the germline V gene (reference sequence). CDR3 loop: CASSLTVFDMNTEAFF. The CDR3, as DNA: TGTGCCAGCAGTTTAACCGTTTTTGACATGAACACTGAAGCTTTCTTT.

This chain uses TRBV11-3 with TRBJ2-7, with D unresolved. V shed 4 bases and J shed 2 bases, with 6 bases lying between them. CDR1 is SGHNT, CDR2 YENEEA, per germline. The CDR3 is made up of 12 amino acids. For the CDR3, the DNA is TGTGCCAGCAGCTCGAACACCTACGAGCAGTACTTC. Residues: CASSSNTYEQYF.

This chain connects TRBV12-5 to TRBJ1-1, with a weak D call TRBD1 (5 bases). The CDR3 has 12 amino acids. The ends were cut back, 5 bases at V and 6 bases at J, with 10 bases in the middle. Germline V gene data show CDR1 as LGHNT and CDR2 as FRNRAP. The CDR3 DNA reads as TGTGCTAGTGGTAAAGACAGCTCTGAAGCTTTCTTT. It codes for CASGKDSSEAFF.

The rearrangement joins TRBV5-1 to TRBJ2-5; D not certain. In germline, CDR1 is SGHRS, CDR2 YFSETQ. This CDR3 has 12 amino acids. V shed 4 bases and J shed 0 bases, with 4 bases lying between them. The CDR3 reads CASSQYQETQYF. CDR3 coding DNA: TGCGCCAGCAGCCAGTACCAAGAGACCCAGTACTTC.

The rearrangement uses TRBV7-2 and TRBJ1-4; D gene uncertain. The V end lost 5 bases, the J end lost 5 bases, and 12 bases lay between the germline ends. The CDR3 covers 14 residues. The germline V gene encodes CDR1 SGHTA and CDR2 FQGNSA. The DNA for the CDR3 is TGTGCCAGCAGCAGACTCGCGGGGAATGAAAAACTGTTTTTT. Protein sequence: CASSRLAGNEKLFF.

This chain links TRBV29-1 with TRBJ2-3, with TRBD2 identical over 8 bases. CDR1 is SQVTM, CDR2 ANQGSEA, per germline. CDR3 length: 14 residues. The trim removed 7 bases at V and 2 bases at J, leaving 8 bases unmatched. The CDR3 coding sequence is TGCAGCGCATGTAGCGGGGACACCACAGATACGCAGTATTTT. Residues: CSACSGDTTDTQYF.

The genes are TRBV28 and TRBJ2-7; possibly TRBD2 for D (7 bases). The V gene's germline CDR1 is MDHEN and CDR2 SYDVKM. The CDR3 has 14 amino acids. The V end was cut by 5 bases, the J end by 7 bases, with 18 bases between. The CDR3 sequence is CASSLFGGALEQYF. CDR3 nucleotides: TGTGCCAGCAGTCTCTTTGGGGGGGCGCTAGAGCAGTACTTC.

The chain has TRBV5-1 and TRBJ2-2; 9 nucleotides agree with TRBD1. CDR3 length: 15 residues. CDR1 and CDR2 from the germline V gene are SGHRS and YFSETQ. V was clipped by 3 bases and J by 7 bases; unmatched bases: 7. The CDR3 spells CASSWAQGAVGELFF. CDR3 DNA: TGCGCCAGCAGCTGGGCACAGGGGGCGGTCGGGGAGCTGTTTTTT.

The chain combines TRBV9 with TRBJ1-1; maybe TRBD1 (5 bases). Trimming removed 3 bases from V and 7 bases from J, with 25 bases in between. The V gene's germline CDR1 is SGDLS and CDR2 YYNGEE. The CDR3 is 17 residues long. The CDR3 protein is CASSAGGVSALPGEAFF. The CDR3 nucleotides are TGTGCCAGCAGCGCCGGAGGGGTGTCGGCCCTCCCGGGTGAAGCTTTCTTT.